This T cell receptor beta chain was sequenced in a study of T cells after somatic rescue of genetic block. Only one count was recorded for this clone. The CDR3 is made up of 20 amino acids. The V gene end was trimmed by 4 bases and the J gene end by 4 bases; junction bases not matched to a gene: 15. Per germline, CDR1 SNHLY and CDR2 FYNNEI. The repertoire was sequenced with immunoSEQ multiplex PCR; TCRdb's copy has only in-frame clones and lacks some. The sample shows 12,000 or so clones, 71% of them seen only once. Sequences were obtained from peripheral blood mononuclear cells (PBMCs). This chain links TRBV2 with TRBJ2-3, with TRBD2 matching over 15 bases. This receptor was taken from a boy younger than 18. CDR3 in amino acids: CASSAAFGTSGRKHADTQYF. CDR3 in DNA: TGTGCCAGCAGTGCCGCCTTCGGGACTAGCGGGAGGAAGCACGCAGATACGCAGTATTTT.